These T cell receptor beta chains were read from a single sample in a study of shared clonotypes between healthy human individuals. TCRdb keeps only in-frame clones here, not all; method: immunoSEQ multiplex PCR. The sample shows some 360,000 clones, less than 75% of them seen only once. Material: memory CD4+ T cells sorted from blood. The receptor set was obtained from a man aged 30 to 39 in good health. Both conserved end residues are part of each CDR3. A D gene is named only where the DNA matches it firmly. For some rows the clone size is stated as once, few or many, or as a class when expanded; others skip it.

clone size	D gene	V gene	J gene	CDR3 protein	CDR3 DNA
-	-	TRBV18	TRBJ2-7	CASSPEGYEQYF	TGTGCCAGCTCACCAGAAGGGTACGAGCAGTACTTC
-	TRBD2	TRBV5-4	TRBJ2-1	CASSGSGRGSSYNEQFF	TGTGCCAGCAGCGGTAGCGGGAGGGGCAGCTCCTACAATGAGCAGTTCTTC
-	TRBD2	TRBV16	TRBJ2-1	CASSQLGGLAGREQFF	TGTGCCAGCAGCCAATTAGGTGGACTAGCGGGACGTGAGCAGTTCTTC
-	-	TRBV6-5	TRBJ2-7	CASIPGGGKNEQYF	TGTGCCAGCATCCCAGGGGGGGGTAAGAACGAGCAGTACTTC
-	TRBD1	TRBV7-9	TRBJ1-4	CASSLQGKGEKLFF	TGTGCCAGCAGCCTACAGGGGAAGGGGGAAAAACTGTTTTTT
many	-	TRBV29-1	TRBJ2-7	CSARSESYEQYF	TGCAGCGCCAGGAGCGAATCCTACGAGCAGTACTTC
few	-	TRBV30	TRBJ2-7	CAWSVDGSSRDEQYF	TGTGCCTGGAGTGTAGACGGGAGCTCTCGGGACGAGCAGTACTTC
-	-	TRBV4-1	TRBJ1-5	CASSLGGINQPQHF	TGCGCCAGCAGCCTAGGGGGGATCAACCAGCCCCAGCATTTT
-	-	TRBV4-2	TRBJ2-1	CASSQEGTEQFF	TGTGCCAGCAGCCAAGAGGGGACTGAGCAGTTCTTC
-	-	TRBV5-4	TRBJ2-7	CASSGGAGDYEQYF	TGTGCCAGCTCCGGGGGTGCAGGGGACTACGAGCAGTACTTC
-	-	TRBV4-2	TRBJ2-3	CASSQDLTGLTDTQYF	TGTGCCAGCAGCCAAGATCTTACAGGGCTCACAGATACGCAGTATTTT
-	TRBD1	TRBV2	TRBJ2-1	CASRGTEYNEQFF	TGTGCCAGCAGGGGGACAGAGTACAATGAGCAGTTCTTC
-	TRBD1	TRBV5-1	TRBJ1-4	CASSVTGTVEKLFF	TGCGCCAGCAGCGTCACCGGGACAGTAGAAAAACTGTTTTTT
-	TRBD1	TRBV6-1	TRBJ1-5	CASSESRQGDQPQHF	TGTGCCAGCAGTGAATCAAGACAGGGAGATCAGCCCCAGCATTTT
-	TRBD1	TRBV19	TRBJ1-1	CASTSLGTGMNTEAFF	TGTGCCAGTACCTCCCTGGGGACAGGAATGAACACTGAAGCTTTCTTT
once	-	TRBV5-4	TRBJ1-4	CASSPRLGRRGNEKLFF	TGTGCCAGCAGCCCCAGGCTAGGACGGAGGGGAAATGAAAAACTGTTTTTT
few	-	TRBV20-1	TRBJ2-3	CSASDHTQYF	TGCAGTGCTAGTGACCATACGCAGTATTTT
few	-	TRBV6-5	TRBJ1-2	CASSSSTGSGYTF	TGTGCCAGCAGTTCCTCCACAGGGTCTGGCTACACCTTC
-	TRBD1	TRBV5-4	TRBJ2-3	CASSFTSGGDTQYF	TGTGCCAGCAGCTTTACGTCAGGGGGAGATACGCAGTATTTT
-	TRBD2	TRBV7-6	TRBJ2-7	CASSYTFSGSLDEQYF	TGTGCCAGCAGCTACACCTTTAGCGGGAGTCTCGACGAGCAGTACTTC
-	-	TRBV30	TRBJ2-3	CAWSAGAWSTQYF	TGTGCCTGGAGTGCGGGAGCGTGGAGTACGCAGTATTTT
few	-	TRBV7-2	TRBJ2-7	CASSLAGAWEQYF	TGTGCCAGCAGCTTAGCAGGGGCTTGGGAGCAGTACTTC
-	-	TRBV6-4	TRBJ1-5	CASSDSSGTQPQHF	TGTGCCAGCAGTGACTCCTCAGGGACGCAGCCCCAGCATTTT
-	-	TRBV28	TRBJ2-2	CASVGDSRTATGELFF	TGTGCCAGTGTCGGGGACTCCAGGACAGCCACCGGGGAGCTGTTTTTT
-	-	TRBV11-2	TRBJ2-7	CASSPPRSLEQYF	TGTGCCAGCAGCCCCCCTCGTTCCCTCGAGCAGTACTTC
few	-	TRBV19	TRBJ1-3	CASMPDTGKSGNTIYF	TGTGCCAGTATGCCCGACACGGGAAAGTCTGGAAACACCATATATTTT
-	TRBD2	TRBV7-2	TRBJ2-5	CASSFQRLAGQETQYF	TGTGCCAGCAGCTTCCAAAGACTAGCGGGACAGGAGACCCAGTACTTC
-	TRBD2	TRBV2	TRBJ2-7	CASSDSGSSYEQYF	TGTGCCAGCAGTGATAGCGGGAGCTCCTACGAGCAGTACTTC
-	-	TRBV5-6	TRBJ2-1	CASSSLRRNHYNEQFF	TGTGCCAGCAGCTCGCTGAGGCGGAACCACTACAATGAGCAGTTCTTC
-	-	TRBV25-1	TRBJ2-7	CASSEPQSSYEQYF	TGTGCCAGCAGTGAACCCCAAAGCTCCTACGAGCAGTACTTC
-	-	TRBV28	TRBJ2-7	CASQTGPVEQYF	TGTGCCAGCCAAACAGGGCCTGTCGAGCAGTACTTC
-	TRBD2	TRBV2	TRBJ2-5	CASGGTKQETQYF	TGTGCCTCCGGGGGGACCAAGCAAGAGACCCAGTACTTC
few	TRBD1	TRBV18	TRBJ1-4	CASSPPTGGLEKLFF	TGTGCCAGCTCACCCCCGACAGGGGGCTTGGAAAAACTGTTTTTT
-	-	TRBV7-6	TRBJ1-2	CASSLLGARGYTF	TGTGCCAGCAGCTTATTGGGGGCTAGGGGCTACACCTTC
few	TRBD2	TRBV27	TRBJ2-7	CASSTSGTREYF	TGTGCCAGCAGTACGTCCGGGACTAGGGAGTACTTC
-	-	TRBV11-2	TRBJ1-2	CASSFDRTYGYTF	TGTGCCAGCAGCTTTGACAGGACCTATGGCTACACCTTC
-	TRBD1	TRBV5-1	TRBJ2-7	CASSPQGQGINYEQYF	TGCGCCAGCAGCCCGCAGGGACAGGGGATTAACTACGAGCAGTACTTC
-	-	TRBV18	TRBJ2-5	CASSHERSGTQYF	TGTGCCAGCTCACACGAGCGGTCCGGGACCCAGTACTTC
-	TRBD1	TRBV7-6	TRBJ1-5	CASSSAQGFGQPQHF	TGTGCCAGCAGCTCAGCACAGGGGTTCGGTCAGCCCCAGCATTTT
many	TRBD2	TRBV7-9	TRBJ2-1	CASSSGTSGRYNEQFF	TGTGCCAGCAGCAGCGGGACTAGCGGGCGATACAATGAGCAGTTCTTC
few	-	TRBV18	TRBJ1-1	CASSQQPGETEAFF	TGTGCCAGCTCACAACAGCCCGGGGAAACTGAAGCTTTCTTT
-	-	TRBV5-1	TRBJ2-7	CASSSHELDEQYF	TGCGCCAGCAGCTCCCATGAGCTCGACGAGCAGTACTTC
-	-	TRBV7-6	TRBJ2-5	CASSLLQETQYF	TGTGCCAGCAGCTTACTTCAAGAGACCCAGTACTTC
-	-	TRBV18	TRBJ2-7	CASSPTEGPSYEQYF	TGTGCCAGCTCACCCACCGAGGGTCCGTCCTACGAGCAGTACTTC
few	-	TRBV7-3	TRBJ2-1	CASSTRDSDPFF	TGTGCCAGCAGTACCCGGGACTCGGACCCGTTCTTC
once	TRBD1	TRBV30	TRBJ1-1	CAWSTPNRGRTWGTEAFF	TGTGCCTGGAGTACCCCAAACAGGGGGCGCACCTGGGGCACTGAAGCTTTCTTT
-	TRBD1	TRBV19	TRBJ2-1	CASSIPGQGAYEQFF	TGTGCCAGTAGTATTCCGGGACAGGGGGCATATGAGCAGTTCTTC
-	-	TRBV30	TRBJ2-2	CAWSGSGPNTGELFF	TGTGCCTGGAGTGGGAGCGGTCCGAACACCGGGGAGCTGTTTTTT
-	TRBD1	TRBV28	TRBJ1-1	CASSLFSDRGGEAFF	TGTGCCAGCAGTTTATTCTCGGACAGGGGAGGCGAGGCTTTCTTT
-	TRBD2	TRBV6-6	TRBJ2-5	CASSSRALAGVETQYF	TGTGCCAGCAGCTCTCGGGCGCTAGCGGGAGTGGAGACCCAGTACTTC
-	-	TRBV19	TRBJ1-2	CASSLADYGYTF	TGTGCCAGTAGTCTGGCAGATTATGGCTACACCTTC
few	TRBD1	TRBV30	TRBJ1-2	CAWSVRTGVGYTF	TGTGCCTGGAGTGTCCGGACAGGGGTCGGCTACACCTTC
-	TRBD1	TRBV30	TRBJ1-1	CAWRHGTGKAFF	TGTGCCTGGAGGCACGGGACAGGGAAGGCTTTCTTT
few	TRBD2	TRBV7-9	TRBJ2-2	CASRGTSGSSNTGELFF	TGTGCCAGCAGGGGGACTAGCGGGAGCTCGAACACCGGGGAGCTGTTTTTT
once	-	TRBV9	TRBJ2-7	CASSVMGSTDYEQYF	TGTGCCAGCAGCGTAATGGGGTCGACCGACTACGAGCAGTACTTC